This T cell receptor beta chain was found in a study of beta chain features in type 1 diabetes. Notes on the study in general: Type 1 diabetes patients had moderately but significantly shorter TCRB CDR3s in all four CD4+ subsets.

On this clone itself: Its antigen is still unknown.

TCRB transcripts that were expressed got sequenced, as all of the isolated RNA had been reverse transcribed. Some 3.6 million reads per sample were averaged for naive, central memory and regulatory samples. Method: immunoSEQ multiplex PCR; TCRdb's copy keeps in-frame clones and lacks some. Found here are a few hundred thousand clones, approximately 12% of them singletons; the top ten hold 0.008% to 0.011%. V shed 3 bases and J shed 6 bases, with 12 bases lying between them. Per the germline V gene, CDR1 is SEHNR and CDR2 is FQNEAQ (reference sequence). The CDR3 totals 13 residues. The authors sorted CD4+ naive, central memory, regulatory and stem cell-like memory cells via CD45RO/CCR7/CD25/CD127/CD95/CD27.

The chain carries TRBV7-9 and TRBJ2-7, with D hard to call. This receptor was identified in a woman between 18 and 29 years old with type 1 diabetes. The sequenced sample consisted of naive CD4+ T cells from blood. In nucleotides, the CDR3 is TGTGCCAGCAGCTTTGACTCCGGCGGCGAGCAGTACTTC. It is translated as CASSFDSGGEQYF.